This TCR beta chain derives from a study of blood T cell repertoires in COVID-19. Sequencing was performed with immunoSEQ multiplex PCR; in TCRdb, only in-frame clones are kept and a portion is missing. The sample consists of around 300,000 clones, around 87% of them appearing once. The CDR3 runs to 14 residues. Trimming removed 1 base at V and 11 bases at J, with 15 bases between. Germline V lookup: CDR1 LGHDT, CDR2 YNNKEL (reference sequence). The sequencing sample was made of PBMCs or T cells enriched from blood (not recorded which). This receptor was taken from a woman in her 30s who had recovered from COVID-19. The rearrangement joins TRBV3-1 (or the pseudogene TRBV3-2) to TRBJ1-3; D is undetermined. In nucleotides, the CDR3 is TGTGCCAGCAGCCAAGGGAGTCAAGCAGATTCCATATATTTT. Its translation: CASSQGSQADSIYF.